The source of this T cell receptor beta chain is a study of human T cells and chemical hapten exposure. Study-level background: Researchers reported sensitizing an approximately 2 cm by approximately 2 cm upper inner arm skin site with 2% DPC. Per-sample TCR yields varied mainly from small pooled library volume differences. Broader study findings: While controls formed fewer of them, expanded TCRs formed significantly more large CDR3 similarity clusters.

With respect to this clonotype: Its target is not known.

Germline trimming cut 3 bases from V and 8 bases from J; bases unmatched to any gene: 7. Looked up from germline, CDR1 is SGHAT and CDR2 is FQNNGV. CDR3 size: 15 residues. Time point here: patch test 2, 6 weeks after DPC sensitization. The treatment denotes: therapeutic diphenylcyclopropenone sensitization with weekly scalp DPC. Single cDNA molecules in the library carried unique molecular identifiers attached during preparation. TCRdb re-derived calls from the RACE reads in MiXCR, one entry per CDR3 protein. The data contain roughly 52,000 distinct CDR3 sequences, 9.5% to 10% of them singletons. Material: whole blood, obtained in connection with sensitization to the hapten diphenylcyclopropenone (DPC). This clonotype was sampled from a woman aged 45 to 65 with alopecia areata. Some clones in this sample may be carry-over from other donors' samples. V usage is TRBV11-2 and J usage is TRBJ1-4; TRBD1 matches at 9 bases. The CDR3 region has the DNA TGTGCCAGCAGCTTTGGGGGACAGGGTGGGGAAAAACTGTTTTTT. This codes for CASSFGGQGGEKLFF.